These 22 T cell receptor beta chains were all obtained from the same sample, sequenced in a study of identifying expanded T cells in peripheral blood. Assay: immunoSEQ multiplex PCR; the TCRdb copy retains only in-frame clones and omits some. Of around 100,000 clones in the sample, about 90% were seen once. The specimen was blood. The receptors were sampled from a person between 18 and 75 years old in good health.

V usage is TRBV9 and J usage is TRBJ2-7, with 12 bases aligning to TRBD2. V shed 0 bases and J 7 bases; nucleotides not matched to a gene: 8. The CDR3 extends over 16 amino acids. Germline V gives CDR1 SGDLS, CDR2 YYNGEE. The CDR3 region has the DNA TGTGCCAGCAGCGTAGGTCTAGCGGGAGGGTTGGGGGAGCAGTACTTC. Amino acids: CASSVGLAGGLGEQYF.

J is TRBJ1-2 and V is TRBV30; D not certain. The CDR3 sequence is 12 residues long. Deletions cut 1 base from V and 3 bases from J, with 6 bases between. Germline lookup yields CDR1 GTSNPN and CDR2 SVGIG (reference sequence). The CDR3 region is CAWSGAYYGYTF. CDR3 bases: TGTGCCTGGAGTGGGGCATACTATGGCTACACCTTC.

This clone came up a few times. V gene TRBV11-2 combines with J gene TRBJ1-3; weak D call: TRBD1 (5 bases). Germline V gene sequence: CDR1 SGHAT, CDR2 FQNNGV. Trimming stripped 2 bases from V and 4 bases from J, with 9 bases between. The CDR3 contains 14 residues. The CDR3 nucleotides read TGTGCCAGCAGCTTAAGGGGAGTAGGAAACACCATATATTTT. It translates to CASSLRGVGNTIYF.

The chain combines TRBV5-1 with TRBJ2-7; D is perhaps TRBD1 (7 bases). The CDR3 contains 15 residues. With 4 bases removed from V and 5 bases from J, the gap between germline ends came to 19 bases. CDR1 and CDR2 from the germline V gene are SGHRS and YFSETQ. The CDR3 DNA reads TGCGCCAGCAGCCCAAGGAGGGGGCGAATAAACGAGCAGTACTTC. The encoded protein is CASSPRRGRINEQYF.

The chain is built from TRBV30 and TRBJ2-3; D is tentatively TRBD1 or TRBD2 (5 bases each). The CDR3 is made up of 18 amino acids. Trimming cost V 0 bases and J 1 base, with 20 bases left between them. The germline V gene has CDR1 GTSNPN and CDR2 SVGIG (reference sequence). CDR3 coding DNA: TGTGCCTGGAGTGTACATTGGGGCCGAAACGGGGGCACAGATACGCAGTATTTT. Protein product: CAWSVHWGRNGGTDTQYF.

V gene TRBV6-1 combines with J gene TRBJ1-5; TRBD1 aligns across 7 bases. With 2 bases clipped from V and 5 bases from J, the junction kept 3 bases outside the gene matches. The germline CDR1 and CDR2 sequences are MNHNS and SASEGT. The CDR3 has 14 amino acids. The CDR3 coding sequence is TGTGCCAGCAGTGAATTGCAGGGGGATCAGCCCCAGCATTTT. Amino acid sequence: CASSELQGDQPQHF.

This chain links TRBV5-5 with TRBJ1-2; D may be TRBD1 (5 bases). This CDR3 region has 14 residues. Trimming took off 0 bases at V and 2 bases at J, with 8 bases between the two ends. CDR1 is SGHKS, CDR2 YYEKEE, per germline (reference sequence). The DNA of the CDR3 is TGTGCCAGCAGCTTGGGCCAGGGCAACTATGGCTACACCTTC. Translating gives CASSLGQGNYGYTF.

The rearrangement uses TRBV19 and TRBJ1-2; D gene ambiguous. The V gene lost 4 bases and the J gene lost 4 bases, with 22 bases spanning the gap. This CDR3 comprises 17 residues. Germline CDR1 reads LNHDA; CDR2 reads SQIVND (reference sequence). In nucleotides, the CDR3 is TGTGCCAGTAGTAAAGATCATGGAGGGTACCGAAGCTATGGCTACACCTTC. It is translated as CASSKDHGGYRSYGYTF.

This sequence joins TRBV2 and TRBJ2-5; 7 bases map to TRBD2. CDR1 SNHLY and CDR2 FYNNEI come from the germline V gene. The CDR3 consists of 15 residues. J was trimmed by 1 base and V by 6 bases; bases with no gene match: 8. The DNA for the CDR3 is TGTGCCAGCAGGAGTGGGGGGGGACGCCAAGAGACCCAGTACTTC. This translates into CASRSGGGRQETQYF.

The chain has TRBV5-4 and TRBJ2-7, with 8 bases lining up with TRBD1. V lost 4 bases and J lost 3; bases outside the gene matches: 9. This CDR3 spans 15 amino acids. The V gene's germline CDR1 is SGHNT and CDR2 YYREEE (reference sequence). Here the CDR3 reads CASSQAGTGLYEQYF. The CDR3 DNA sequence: TGTGCCAGCAGCCAAGCCGGGACAGGACTCTACGAGCAGTACTTC. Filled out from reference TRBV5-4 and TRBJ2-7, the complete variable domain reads ETGVTQSPTHLIKTRGQQVTLRCSSQSGHNTVSWYQQALGQGPQFIFQYYREEENGRGNFPPRFSGLQFPNYSSELNVNALELDDSALYLCASSQAGTGLYEQYFGPGTRLTVT.

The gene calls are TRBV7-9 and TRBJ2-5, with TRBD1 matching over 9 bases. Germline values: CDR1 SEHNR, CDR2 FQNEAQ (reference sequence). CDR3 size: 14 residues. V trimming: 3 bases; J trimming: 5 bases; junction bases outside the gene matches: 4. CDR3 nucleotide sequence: TGTGCCAGCAGCTTTACTGACAGGGGGGAGACCCAGTACTTC. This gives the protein CASSFTDRGETQYF.

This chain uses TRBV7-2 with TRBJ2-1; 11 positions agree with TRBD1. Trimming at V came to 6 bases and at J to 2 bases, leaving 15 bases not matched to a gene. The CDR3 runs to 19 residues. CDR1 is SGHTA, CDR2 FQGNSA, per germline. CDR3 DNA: TGTGCCAGCAGATTAAGGACAGGGGGCTTAAGAGTGACCTACAATGAGCAGTTCTTC. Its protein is CASRLRTGGLRVTYNEQFF.

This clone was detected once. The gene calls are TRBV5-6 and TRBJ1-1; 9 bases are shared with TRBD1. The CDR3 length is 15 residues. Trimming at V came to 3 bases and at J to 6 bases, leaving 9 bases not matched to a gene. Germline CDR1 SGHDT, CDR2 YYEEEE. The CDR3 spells CASSSRTGVFSEAFF. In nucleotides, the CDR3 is TGTGCCAGCAGCTCGAGGACAGGGGTTTTTTCTGAAGCTTTCTTT.

CDR3 amino acids: CAWSRGGVSHNQPQHF. CDR3 nucleotides: TGTGCCTGGAGCCGAGGGGGGGTTTCACATAATCAGCCCCAGCATTTT. J is TRBJ1-5 and V is TRBV30; TRBD1 is a possible D gene (6 bases). V gave up 3 bases and J gave up 4 bases, with 19 bases separating them. This CDR3 region has 16 residues. Germline assignment: CDR1 GTSNPN and CDR2 SVGIG (reference sequence).

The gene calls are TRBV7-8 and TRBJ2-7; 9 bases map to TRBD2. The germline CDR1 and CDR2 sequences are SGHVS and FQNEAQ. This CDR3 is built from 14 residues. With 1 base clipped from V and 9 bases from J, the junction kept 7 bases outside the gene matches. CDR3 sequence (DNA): TGTGCCAGCAGCTTAGGCCTAGCGGGAAGCCGGCAGTACTTC. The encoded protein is CASSLGLAGSRQYF.

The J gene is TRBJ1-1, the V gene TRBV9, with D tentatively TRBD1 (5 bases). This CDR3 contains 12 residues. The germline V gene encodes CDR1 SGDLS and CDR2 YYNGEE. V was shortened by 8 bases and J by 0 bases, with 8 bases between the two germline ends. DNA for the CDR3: TGTGCCAGTGGGACCTTGAACACTGAAGCTTTCTTT. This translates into CASGTLNTEAFF.

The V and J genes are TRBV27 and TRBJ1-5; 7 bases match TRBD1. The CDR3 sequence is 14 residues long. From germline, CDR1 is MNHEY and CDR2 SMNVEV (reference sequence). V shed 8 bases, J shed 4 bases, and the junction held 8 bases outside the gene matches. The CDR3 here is CASRRSGGNQPQHF. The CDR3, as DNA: TGTGCCAGCCGTCGATCAGGGGGTAATCAGCCCCAGCATTTT.

The CDR3 DNA follows: TGTGCCAGCACGGCGGGGTCGCAAGGAGATACGCAGTATTTT. It encodes CASTAGSQGDTQYF. V usage is TRBV7-3 and J usage is TRBJ2-3; weak D call: TRBD2 (6 bases). Germline V CDR1 and CDR2: SGHTA, FQGTGA. Trimming shortened V by 7 bases and J by 5 bases, and 16 bases separated the two germline ends. CDR3 length: 14 amino acids.

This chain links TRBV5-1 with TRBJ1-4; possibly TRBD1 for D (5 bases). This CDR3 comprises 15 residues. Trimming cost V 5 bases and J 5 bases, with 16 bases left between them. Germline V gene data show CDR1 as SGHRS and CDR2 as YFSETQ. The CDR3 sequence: CASRTLGGINEKLFF. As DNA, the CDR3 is TGCGCCAGCAGGACACTGGGGGGTATAAATGAAAAACTGTTTTTT.

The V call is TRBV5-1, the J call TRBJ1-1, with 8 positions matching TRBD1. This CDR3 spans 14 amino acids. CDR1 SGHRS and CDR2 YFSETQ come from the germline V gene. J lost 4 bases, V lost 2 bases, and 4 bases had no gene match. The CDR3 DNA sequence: TGCGCCAGCAGCTTTTCAACAGGGGGCACTGAAGCTTTCTTT. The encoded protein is CASSFSTGGTEAFF.

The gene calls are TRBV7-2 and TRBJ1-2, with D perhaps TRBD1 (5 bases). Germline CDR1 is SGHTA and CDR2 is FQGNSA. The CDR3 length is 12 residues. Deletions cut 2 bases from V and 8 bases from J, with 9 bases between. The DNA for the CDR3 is TGTGCCAGCAGCTTACAGGGTTACGGCTACACCTTC. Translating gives CASSLQGYGYTF.

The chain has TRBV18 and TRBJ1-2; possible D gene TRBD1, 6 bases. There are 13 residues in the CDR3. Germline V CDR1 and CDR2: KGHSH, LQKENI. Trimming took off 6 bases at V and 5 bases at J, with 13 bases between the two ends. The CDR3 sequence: CASSGRGSYGYTF. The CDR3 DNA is TGTGCCAGCTCCGGGAGGGGGTCGTATGGCTACACCTTC.